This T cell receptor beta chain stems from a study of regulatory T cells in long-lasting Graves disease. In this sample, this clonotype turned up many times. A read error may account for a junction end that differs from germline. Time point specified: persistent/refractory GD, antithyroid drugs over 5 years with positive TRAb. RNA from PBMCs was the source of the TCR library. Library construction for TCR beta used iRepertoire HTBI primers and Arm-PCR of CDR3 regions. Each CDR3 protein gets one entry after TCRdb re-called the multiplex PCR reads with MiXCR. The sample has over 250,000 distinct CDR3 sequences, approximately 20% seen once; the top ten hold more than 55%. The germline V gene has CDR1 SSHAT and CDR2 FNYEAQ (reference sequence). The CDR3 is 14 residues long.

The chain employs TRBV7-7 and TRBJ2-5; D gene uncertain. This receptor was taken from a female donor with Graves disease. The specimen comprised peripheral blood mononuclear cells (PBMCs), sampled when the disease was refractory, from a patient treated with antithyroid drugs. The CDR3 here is CASSLSDFNETQYF. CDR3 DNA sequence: TGTGCTAGCAGCTTGAGCGACTTCAATGAGACCCAGTACTTC.